This T cell receptor beta chain was sequenced in a study of OX40 agonist ivuxolimab in advanced cancers. The overall study: The patients received agonistic anti-OX40 (CD134) antibody ivuxolimab. Head and neck, renal cell, melanoma or hepatocellular carcinoma were the cancers that dose-escalation patients had.

On cycle 4 day 1 and cycle 7 day 1, as well as at baseline, blood was sampled. The repertoire was sequenced with immunoSEQ multiplex PCR; TCRdb's copy has only in-frame clones and lacks some. The sample yields over 95,000 clones, about 91% seen once. V lost 2 bases and J 6 bases, leaving 11 bases between the germline ends. This CDR3 is 14 amino acids long. Per germline, CDR1 KGHSH and CDR2 LQKENI. Whole-study results and caveats: The work left the antigen specificity of expanded peripheral T cells undetermined.

With regard to this clone: Its antigen is undetermined.

This clonotype was obtained from an adult with an advanced solid tumor such as melanoma, head and neck, liver or kidney cancer. V gene TRBV18 combines with J gene TRBJ2-1; tentatively, D is TRBD1 (7 bases). The sample in question was CD4+ or CD8+ T cells sorted from blood, obtained in a trial of the OX40 agonist ivuxolimab. The CDR3 DNA sequence: TGTGCCAGCTCACCAGACAGGGAGGCCAATGAGCAGTTCTTC. Translating it yields CASSPDREANEQFF. Looking up the rest from reference TRBV18 and TRBJ2-1 gives the full variable domain: NAGVMQNPRHLVRRRGQEARLRCSPMKGHSHVYWYRQLPEEGLKFMVYLQKENIIDESGMPKERFSAEFPKEGPSILRIQQVVRGDSAAYFCASSPDREANEQFFGPGTRLTVL.